This T cell receptor beta chain was sequenced in a study of T cells in Graves' hyperthyroidism and ophthalmopathy. Exclusion criteria comprised uncontrolled infection, other autoimmune disease, pregnancy or lactation. Fresh peripheral blood, around 9.3 ml, was the source of the PBMCs. TCR beta CDR3 sequences were amplified from RNA transcripts. The study used the HTBI primer set for a first-round RT-PCR of the TCR CDR3. TCRdb independently ran MiXCR on the multiplex PCR reads; one entry per CDR3 protein. The sample has some 210,000 distinct CDR3 sequences, over 15% seen once. This TCR was sampled from a man aged 50 to 60 with Graves' hyperthyroidism. Sequences were obtained from blood.

DNA of the CDR3: TGTGCCAGCAGCGTAGACTGGGGGGCCACTGAAGCTTTCTTT. Protein product: CASSVDWGATEAFF. This rearrangement joins TRBV9 to TRBJ1-1; TRBD1 is a possible D gene (6 bases). The germline CDR1 and CDR2 sequences are SGDLS and YYNGEE. Trimming took off 0 bases at V and 4 bases at J, with 10 bases between the two ends. CDR3 length: 14 amino acids. The full variable domain, completed using reference TRBV9 and TRBJ1-1, is DSGVTQTPKHLITATGQRVTLRCSPRSGDLSVYWYQQSLDQGLQFLIQYYNGEERAKGNILERFSAQQFPDLHSELNLSSLELGDSALYFCASSVDWGATEAFFGQGTRLTVV.